A single sample gave rise to the 15 T cell receptor beta chains below, sequenced in a study of identical twins. Via MiXCR, TCRdb re-called the 5' RACE reads, giving one row per CDR3 protein. The table has roughly 540,000 distinct CDR3 sequences, 22% seen once. The same data also contributed to another study, on T cells expressing NK-cell markers.

The source material was CD4+ T cells sorted from blood. These receptors were obtained from a woman aged 18-29 years in good health.

Only a few counts were recorded for this clonotype. The rearrangement joins TRBV7-2 to TRBJ1-3, with D hard to call. Trimming shortened V by 8 bases and J by 2 bases, and 7 bases separated the two germline ends. This CDR3 has 12 residues. Germline-derived CDR1 and CDR2 are SGHTA and FQGNSA. CDR3 residues: CASGQPGNTIYF. For the CDR3, the DNA is TGTGCCAGCGGCCAACCTGGAAACACCATATATTTT. The full variable domain, in which reference TRBV7-2 and TRBJ1-3 provide the parts outside the CDR3, is GAGVSQSPSNKVTEKGKDVELRCDPISGHTALYWYRQSLGQGLEFLIYFQGNSAPDKSGLPSDRFSAERTGGSVSTLTIQRTQQEDSAVYLCASGQPGNTIYFGEGSWLTVV.

The chain employs TRBV29-1 and TRBJ1-2; no definite D call. This CDR3 is 12 amino acids long. With 0 bases removed from V and 0 bases from J, the gap between germline ends came to 2 bases. The germline gives CDR1 SQVTM, CDR2 ANQGSEA. CDR3 amino acids: CSVEDANYGYTF. In DNA form, the CDR3 reads TGCAGCGTTGAAGATGCTAACTATGGCTACACCTTC.

Ten or more counts support this clonotype. CDR3 in amino acids: CSARFGSSYNEQFF. CDR3 in DNA: TGCAGTGCTAGATTCGGGAGTTCCTACAATGAGCAGTTCTTC. The chain joins TRBV20-1 to TRBJ2-1; a possible D gene is TRBD2 (6 bases). This CDR3 is built from 14 residues. CDR1 and CDR2 from the germline V gene are DFQATT and SNEGSKA (reference sequence). Trimming shortened V by 2 bases and J by 1 base, and 9 bases separated the two germline ends.

This clonotype was found many times. The V and J genes are TRBV5-1 and TRBJ2-3; D gene uncertain. V lost 8 bases, J lost 4 bases, and 23 bases lay in between. From germline, CDR1 is SGHRS and CDR2 YFSETQ. This CDR3 spans 16 amino acids. The DNA for the CDR3 is TGCGCCAGACTTCCCTTGGCACTCTTCAGTGCAGATACGCAGTATTTT. Translation: CARLPLALFSADTQYF.

The sample holds a few counts of this clonotype. The chain recombines TRBV5-1 with TRBJ2-7; TRBD2 is a possible D gene (6 bases). The germline V gene encodes CDR1 SGHRS and CDR2 YFSETQ. V lost 1 base and J 2 bases, leaving 10 bases between the germline ends. The CDR3 consists of 14 residues. CDR3 coding DNA: TGCGCCAGCAGCTTGACAGGAGGGACCTACGAGCAGTACTTC. Translation: CASSLTGGTYEQYF.

The sample holds a few counts of this clonotype. The rearrangement links TRBV12-3 or TRBV12-4 to TRBJ1-1; D is uncertain. The CDR3 is 15 residues long. V was pared by 2 bases and J by 7 bases, with 17 bases between. The DNA of the CDR3 is TGTGCCAGCAGTTTATTGGGCAGACCGGAGCATGAAGCTTTCTTT. Translation: CASSLLGRPEHEAFF.

The rearrangement links TRBV20-1 to TRBJ2-1; TRBD1 matches 7 bases. Germline CDR1 and CDR2: DFQATT and SNEGSKA (reference sequence). There are 14 residues in the CDR3. The V gene end was trimmed by 3 bases and the J gene end by 7 bases; junction bases not matched to a gene: 9. The DNA for the CDR3 is TGCAGTGCTAGCCGACAGGGTTGGAAGAATGAGCAGTTCTTC. Translation: CSASRQGWKNEQFF.

The chain uses TRBV18 and TRBJ2-7; D is unclear. Trimming cost V 6 bases and J 4 bases, with 10 bases left between them. Germline V gene data show CDR1 as KGHSH and CDR2 as LQKENI. The CDR3 extends over 12 amino acids. The CDR3 sequence: CASSSGLYEQYF. The CDR3 nucleotides are TGTGCCAGCTCCTCTGGGCTTTACGAGCAGTACTTC.

The chain joins TRBV20-1 to TRBJ2-4; 8 bases fit TRBD2. The CDR3 spans 19 residues. The germline V gene has CDR1 DFQATT and CDR2 SNEGSKA (reference sequence). With V trimmed by 0 bases and J by 6 bases, 19 bases remained unmatched. The CDR3 reads CSARDSEIGGRRGRNIQYF. The CDR3 DNA sequence: TGCAGTGCTAGAGACTCTGAAATTGGCGGGAGGCGGGGTCGAAACATTCAGTACTTC.

There are a few counts of this clonotype. The CDR3 nucleotides read TGTGCCAGCAGTTTAAGGACAGCACCCTACGAGCAGTACTTC. Translation gives CASSLRTAPYEQYF. The chain uses TRBV12-3 or TRBV12-4 and TRBJ2-7; TRBD1 might be the D (6 bases). The CDR3 covers 14 residues. Trimming stripped 2 bases from V and 2 bases from J, with 10 bases between.

This clonotype was detected a few times. One junction end does not reproduce the germline sequence, and a read error may be involved. J is TRBJ2-7 and V is TRBV7-9; 7 bases map to TRBD2. The CDR3 is 12 amino acids. Per germline, CDR1 SEHNR and CDR2 FQNEAQ (reference sequence). DNA for the CDR3: TGTGCCAGCAGCTACACTAGCGAGATGCCGTTCTTC. Protein: CASSYTSEMPFF.

This clonotype appeared a few times. This chain connects TRBV15 to TRBJ2-1; D might be TRBD2 (6 bases). CDR3 size: 17 residues. CDR1 and CDR2 (germline): LNHNV, YYDKDF (reference sequence). V was trimmed by 3 bases and J by 9 bases, leaving 24 bases between them. The CDR3 bases are TGTGCCACCAGCAGGGGGGGTGGGAGCAATTTCGGGGGTGAGCAGTTCTTC. Translated: CATSRGGGSNFGGEQFF.

This clonotype was counted only a few times. This chain joins TRBV18 and TRBJ2-7; 7 nucleotides match TRBD1. J lost 6 bases, V lost 2 bases, and 13 bases had no gene match. Germline V lookup: CDR1 KGHSH, CDR2 LQKENI. This CDR3 has 16 amino acids. DNA for the CDR3: TGTGCCAGCTCACCAAGTAGGAGACAGGGCAGCGGCGAGCAGTACTTC. Its translation: CASSPSRRQGSGEQYF.

With respect to this clonotype: No conserved phenylalanine or tryptophan ends this CDR3, so it is likely a read error. The rearrangement joins TRBV7-3 to TRBJ2-1; 9 positions match TRBD1. Germline-derived CDR1 and CDR2 are SGHTA and FQGTGA. With 5 bases clipped from V and 8 bases from J, the junction kept 7 bases outside the gene matches. The length of the CDR3 is 14 residues. The CDR3 DNA follows: TGTGCCAGCAGCCAGGGGGACAGGGCCGATGAGCAGTTCATC. Protein sequence: CASSQGDRADEQFI.

The chain recombines TRBV9 with TRBJ2-7; D not certain. Germline loops: CDR1 SGDLS, CDR2 YYNGEE. The V end was cut by 4 bases, the J end by 6 bases, with 14 bases between. This CDR3 has 13 residues. CDR3 sequence reads: CASSLGIGPEQYF. Here the CDR3 DNA reads TGTGCCAGCAGCCTCGGAATTGGACCCGAGCAGTACTTC. Combining the CDR3 with reference TRBV9 and TRBJ2-7 gives the whole variable domain DSGVTQTPKHLITATGQRVTLRCSPRSGDLSVYWYQQSLDQGLQFLIQYYNGEERAKGNILERFSAQQFPDLHSELNLSSLELGDSALYFCASSLGIGPEQYFGPGTRLTVT.